The 12 T cell receptor beta chains below all came from one sample that was sequenced in a study of cytomegalovirus exposure and HLA in healthy donors. The PCR used 60 Vbeta and 13 Jbeta primers. Libraries were prepared by immunoSEQ multiplex PCR; TCRdb keeps only in-frame clonotypes and omits some of them. The sample records approximately 89,000 clones, around 84% being singletons. Input material: PBMCs. These TCRs come from a human donor in good health.

The chain uses TRBV7-2 and TRBJ1-2; 10 positions match TRBD1. Germline CDR1 SGHTA, CDR2 FQGNSA. CDR3 length: 15 residues. The V and J ends lost 5 bases and 4 bases, in that order; junction bases with no gene match: 7. The CDR3, as DNA: TGTGCCAGCAGCGGGCCGGACAGGGGGAGCTATGGCTACACCTTC. This encodes CASSGPDRGSYGYTF.

In DNA form, the CDR3 reads TGTGCCAGCAGTTACTCGCCGGGGGGCCGTGAAAAACTGTTTTTT. Residues: CASSYSPGGREKLFF. The chain joins TRBV6-6 to TRBJ1-4, with D tentatively TRBD1 (6 bases). Trimming shortened V by 0 bases and J by 7 bases, and 12 bases separated the two germline ends. The V gene's germline CDR1 is MNHNY and CDR2 SVGAGI (reference sequence). The CDR3 consists of 15 residues.

This clone has just a few counts. This chain connects TRBV9 to TRBJ1-2; tentatively, D is TRBD1 (5 bases). V was clipped by 0 bases and J by 8 bases, with 11 bases between them. Germline CDR1 SGDLS, CDR2 YYNGEE. The CDR3 sequence is 13 residues long. CDR3 protein: CASSVAGDNGYTF. The CDR3, as DNA: TGTGCCAGCAGCGTAGCGGGGGATAACGGCTACACCTTC.

The chain uses TRBV6-6 and TRBJ1-2; tentative D call: TRBD1 (5 bases). Trimming removed 6 bases from V and 4 bases from J, with 15 bases in between. Germline CDR1 MNHNY, CDR2 SVGAGI (reference sequence). This CDR3 is 14 amino acids long. The CDR3 loop reads CASRPNQGGYGYTF. In DNA, the CDR3 is TGTGCCAGCAGGCCTAACCAGGGTGGCTATGGCTACACCTTC.

The chain carries TRBV30 and TRBJ2-1; D not resolved. CDR3 length: 11 amino acids. CDR1 is GTSNPN, CDR2 SVGIG, per germline (reference sequence). The V end was cut by 2 bases, the J end by 12 bases, with 11 bases between. CDR3 sequence: CAWSLATGQFF. DNA for the CDR3: TGTGCCTGGAGTCTCGCTACGGGGCAGTTCTTC.

The V and J genes are TRBV5-5 and TRBJ2-3, with 9 bases aligning to TRBD2. With 5 bases clipped from V and 4 bases from J, the junction kept 8 bases outside the gene matches. CDR1 and CDR2 (germline): SGHKS, YYEKEE (reference sequence). The CDR3 covers 15 residues. The CDR3 protein is CASSQTSGLADTQYF. The CDR3 DNA reads as TGTGCCAGCAGTCAGACTAGCGGCCTAGCAGATACGCAGTATTTT.

The rearrangement links TRBV9 to TRBJ2-5; the match to TRBD2 covers 9 bases. The CDR3 is made up of 16 amino acids. Unmatched junction bases numbered 11, after V lost 3 bases and J lost 5 bases. Germline V lookup: CDR1 SGDLS, CDR2 YYNGEE. The CDR3 coding sequence is TGTGCCAGCAGCGAGGGGGGCGGGGGGGCCTTGGAGACCCAGTACTTC. Its translation is CASSEGGGGALETQYF.

V and J are TRBV5-8 and TRBJ2-1; D remains unclear. Deletions cut 9 bases from V and 9 bases from J, with 10 bases between. Germline CDR1 reads SGHTS; CDR2 reads YDEGEE. This CDR3 is 10 amino acids long. The CDR3: CATRTSEQFF. CDR3 bases: TGTGCCACCAGAACGAGTGAGCAGTTCTTC.

The chain joins TRBV25-1 to TRBJ1-2; 10 positions agree with TRBD1. The V gene's germline CDR1 is MGHDK and CDR2 SYGVNS. This CDR3 has 15 residues. The J segment lost 5 bases and the V segment lost 3 bases, leaving 6 bases of the junction unmatched. CDR3 in amino acids: CASSDDRGPSYGYTF. CDR3 nucleotides: TGTGCCAGCAGTGACGACAGGGGGCCTTCGTATGGCTACACCTTC.

The chain has TRBV5-1 and TRBJ2-7; 10 positions agree with TRBD2. Losses at the gene ends were 4 bases for V and 0 bases for J; bases not matched to a gene: 4. Germline lookup yields CDR1 SGHRS and CDR2 YFSETQ. This CDR3 is built from 15 residues. The DNA of the CDR3 is TGCGCCAGCAGCCTAAGCGGGGGGGACTCCTACGAGCAGTACTTC. As protein: CASSLSGGDSYEQYF. Based on the CDR3 plus reference TRBV5-1 and TRBJ2-7, the full variable domain is KAGVTQTPRYLIKTRGQQVTLSCSPISGHRSVSWYQQTPGQGLQFLFEYFSETQRNKGNFPGRFSGRQFSNSRSEMNVSTLELGDSALYLCASSLSGGDSYEQYFGPGTRLTVT.

This clone has more than one count but fewer than ten. The chain uses TRBV2 and TRBJ2-7; D is unclear. Germline CDR1 SNHLY, CDR2 FYNNEI. V was shortened by 3 bases and J by 0 bases, with 6 bases between the two germline ends. The CDR3 is made up of 13 amino acids. CDR3 in DNA: TGTGCCAGCAGTGACAGGTTCTCCTACGAGCAGTACTTC. This gives the protein CASSDRFSYEQYF. Full variable domain (rest looked up from reference TRBV2 and TRBJ2-7): EPEVTQTPSHQVTQMGQEVILRCVPISNHLYFYWYRQILGQKVEFLVSFYNNEISEKSEIFDDQFSVERPDGSNFTLKIRSTKLEDSAMYFCASSDRFSYEQYFGPGTRLTVT.

The chain uses TRBV6-4 and TRBJ2-7, with 8 bases aligning to TRBD2. Unmatched junction bases numbered 6, after V lost 2 bases and J lost 3 bases. This CDR3 is built from 15 residues. CDR1 MRHNA and CDR2 SNTAGT come from the germline V gene. This CDR3 is CASSDSGGRGYEQYF. The CDR3 DNA is TGTGCCAGCAGTGACAGCGGGGGCAGAGGCTACGAGCAGTACTTC.